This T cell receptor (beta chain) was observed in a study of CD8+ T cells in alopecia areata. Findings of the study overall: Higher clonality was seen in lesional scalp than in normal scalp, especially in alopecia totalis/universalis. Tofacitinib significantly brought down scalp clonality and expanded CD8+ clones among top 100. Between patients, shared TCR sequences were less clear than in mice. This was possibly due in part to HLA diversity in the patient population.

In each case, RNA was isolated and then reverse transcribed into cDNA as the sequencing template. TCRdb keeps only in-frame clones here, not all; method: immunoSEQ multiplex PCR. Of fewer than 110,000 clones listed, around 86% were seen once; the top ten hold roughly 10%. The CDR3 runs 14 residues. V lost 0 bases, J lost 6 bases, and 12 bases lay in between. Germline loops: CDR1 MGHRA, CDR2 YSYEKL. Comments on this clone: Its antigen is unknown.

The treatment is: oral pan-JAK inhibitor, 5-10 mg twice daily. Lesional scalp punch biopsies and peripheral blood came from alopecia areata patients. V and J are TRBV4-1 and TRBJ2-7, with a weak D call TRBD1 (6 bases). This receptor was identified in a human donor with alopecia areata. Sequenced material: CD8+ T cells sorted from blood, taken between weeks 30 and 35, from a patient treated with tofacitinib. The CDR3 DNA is TGCGCCAGCAGCCAAGAACGACAGGTGGGCGAGCAGTACTTC. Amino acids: CASSQERQVGEQYF.